This T cell receptor beta chain was captured by sequencing in a study of PD-1 blockade in mismatch repair-deficient tumors. About the study: Patients had around 12 mismatch repair-deficient cancer types, all previously treated and progressing.

Study-level results: Tumor-resident clones, often undetectable pretreatment in blood, expanded then contracted after pembrolizumab.

TCRs were sequenced from a few patients responding to pembrolizumab. Concerning this clone itself: Its antigen is as yet unknown.

TCRdb's table, derived via immunoSEQ multiplex PCR, lists solely in-frame clones and lacks some. The sample has 85,000 to 130,000 clones, 82% seen once. Germline assignment: CDR1 MNHNS and CDR2 SASEGT. The V end was cut by 8 bases, the J end by 0 bases, with 14 bases between. The CDR3 is 15 amino acids. The V call is TRBV6-1, the J call TRBJ2-1; D unresolved. Sequencing was performed on peripheral blood, taken roughly eight months after starting pembrolizumab. This TCR derives from an adult with mismatch repair-deficient cancer. The CDR3 DNA follows: TGTGCCAGCGGTTTTGCAGGAAGCTCCTACAATGAGCAGTTCTTC. It translates to CASGFAGSSYNEQFF.